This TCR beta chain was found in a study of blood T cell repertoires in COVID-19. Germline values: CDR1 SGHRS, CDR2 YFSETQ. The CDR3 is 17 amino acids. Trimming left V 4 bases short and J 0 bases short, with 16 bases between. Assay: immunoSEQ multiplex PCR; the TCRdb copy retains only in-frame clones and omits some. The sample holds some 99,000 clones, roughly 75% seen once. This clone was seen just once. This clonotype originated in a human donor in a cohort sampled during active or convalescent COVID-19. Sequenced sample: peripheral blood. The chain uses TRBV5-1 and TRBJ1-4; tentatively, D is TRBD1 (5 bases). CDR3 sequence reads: CASSMAKDSATNEKLFF. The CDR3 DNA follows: TGCGCCAGCAGCATGGCCAAAGACAGTGCAACTAATGAAAAACTGTTTTTT.